Listed here are 21 T cell receptor beta chains from one sample, sequenced in a study of shared clonotypes between healthy human individuals. The assay was immunoSEQ multiplex PCR, and TCRdb's table has in-frame clones only and misses some. The sample lists millions of clones, 85% to 95% occurring once. The source material was naive CD4+ T cells sorted from blood. Subset indicated: CD45RA+ positively selected. These receptors all stem from a man aged 18 to 35 in good health.

V is TRBV5-6 and J is TRBJ1-2; D not resolved. In germline, CDR1 is SGHDT, CDR2 YYEEEE. This CDR3 has 17 amino acids. Trimming shortened V by 3 bases and J by 4 bases, and 22 bases separated the two germline ends. For the CDR3, the DNA is TGTGCCAGCAGCTCCTCTCCATTGGGGATCGGAAGCTATGGCTACACCTTC. This translates into CASSSSPLGIGSYGYTF.

CDR3 region: CASSRLVPITDTQYF. In nucleotides, the CDR3 is TGTGCCAGCAGCCGGTTAGTACCCATCACAGATACGCAGTATTTT. The chain carries TRBV7-9 and TRBJ2-3; D is undetermined. The germline CDR1 and CDR2 sequences are SEHNR and FQNEAQ (reference sequence). The V end lost 5 bases, the J end lost 2 bases, and 14 bases lay between the germline ends. The CDR3 contains 15 residues.

This chain joins TRBV10-3 and TRBJ1-2; TRBD1 aligns across 7 bases. The CDR3 totals 16 residues. V gave up 2 bases and J gave up 0 bases; unmatched junction bases: 6. Germline V gene data show CDR1 as ENHRY and CDR2 as SYGVKD. In DNA, the CDR3 is TGTGCCATCAGTGAGGACGCCCAGGGGGCTAACTATGGCTACACCTTC. It specifies CAISEDAQGANYGYTF.

The chain employs TRBV19 and TRBJ1-3; a possible D gene is TRBD1 (6 bases). CDR3 size: 13 residues. V gave up 9 bases and J gave up 0 bases, with 9 bases separating them. Germline lookup yields CDR1 LNHDA and CDR2 SQIVND (reference sequence). CDR3 protein: CASGQLSGNTIYF. CDR3 DNA: TGTGCCAGCGGACAGCTCTCTGGAAACACCATATATTTT.

This rearrangement joins TRBV2 to TRBJ2-3; no definite D call. The germline gives CDR1 SNHLY, CDR2 FYNNEI. Trimming stripped 8 bases from V and 6 bases from J, with 9 bases between. The CDR3 consists of 11 residues. The CDR3 is CASRSGDTQYF. In DNA form, the CDR3 reads TGTGCCAGCCGGTCGGGCGATACGCAGTATTTT.

This clone appeared a single time. J is TRBJ1-2 and V is TRBV2, with a possible D match to TRBD1 (6 bases). With 6 bases removed from V and 0 bases from J, the gap between germline ends came to 14 bases. Germline lookup yields CDR1 SNHLY and CDR2 FYNNEI. The length of the CDR3 is 15 residues. The CDR3 protein is CASSNRDTSNYGYTF. As DNA, the CDR3 is TGTGCCAGCAGCAACCGGGACACCTCTAACTATGGCTACACCTTC.

Worth noting for this clone: The sample has other DNA sequences that encode this CDR3 too. The genes are TRBV6-5 and TRBJ1-3; no definite D call. Trimming took 6 bases from V and 0 from J, leaving 6 bases between them. Germline CDR1 MNHEY, CDR2 SVGAGI. This CDR3 has 13 amino acids. The CDR3 bases are TGTGCCAGCAGGGCGGCCTCTGGAAACACCATATATTTT. This encodes CASRAASGNTIYF.

CDR3 in DNA: TGTGCCAGCAGACGACAGGGGCGCAACACCGGGGAGCTGTTTTTT. Its protein is CASRRQGRNTGELFF. V gene TRBV7-9 combines with J gene TRBJ2-2; the match to TRBD1 covers 8 bases. V shed 6 bases and J 2 bases; nucleotides not matched to a gene: 5. This CDR3 is built from 15 residues. The V gene's germline CDR1 is SEHNR and CDR2 FQNEAQ (reference sequence).

V usage is TRBV30 and J usage is TRBJ2-3; no clear D gene. Germline CDR1 reads GTSNPN; CDR2 reads SVGIG (reference sequence). V lost 0 bases to trimming and J lost 7 bases, with 11 bases between them. The CDR3 length is 13 residues. The CDR3 coding sequence is TGTGCCTGGAGTGTTGCCAGGTCGAATACGCAGTATTTT. It encodes CAWSVARSNTQYF.

The chain couples TRBV19 to TRBJ2-3; possibly TRBD1 for D (5 bases). The CDR3 runs 15 residues. Deletions cut 3 bases from V and 0 bases from J, with 10 bases between. CDR1 LNHDA and CDR2 SQIVND come from the germline V gene (reference sequence). The CDR3 bases are TGTGCCAGTAGTATCACACAGGATAGCACAGATACGCAGTATTTT. It codes for CASSITQDSTDTQYF.

The chain carries TRBV18 and TRBJ2-5, with D uncertain. The CDR3 is made up of 13 amino acids. Germline lookup yields CDR1 KGHSH and CDR2 LQKENI. Trimming shortened V by 0 bases and J by 12 bases, and 14 bases separated the two germline ends. The CDR3 loop is CASSPPNAVQKYF. The DNA of the CDR3 is TGTGCCAGCTCACCACCGAATGCCGTACAAAAGTACTTC.

The J gene is TRBJ2-3, the V gene TRBV18; D could derive from TRBD1 or TRBD2 (5 bases each). V was pared by 2 bases and J by 8 bases, with 11 bases between. The CDR3 spans 13 residues. CDR1 KGHSH and CDR2 LQKENI come from the germline V gene. In DNA, the CDR3 is TGTGCCAGCTCACCAGTGGGGGAATTTACGCAGTATTTT. It codes for CASSPVGEFTQYF.

This sequence joins TRBV10-3 and TRBJ2-7; 13 nucleotides agree with TRBD2. Trimming took 3 bases from V and 3 from J; bases not matched to a gene: 5. CDR1 and CDR2 (germline): ENHRY, SYGVKD. This CDR3 is 16 amino acids long. Here the CDR3 reads CAISDLTSGGSYEQYF. The CDR3 DNA reads TGTGCCATCAGTGACCTGACTAGCGGGGGGAGCTACGAGCAGTACTTC.

The chain joins TRBV7-8 to TRBJ1-1; the match to TRBD1 covers 7 bases. The CDR3 is made up of 14 amino acids. With V trimmed by 5 bases and J by 1 base, 4 bases remained unmatched. Germline V CDR1 and CDR2: SGHVS, FQNEAQ. CDR3: CASSMGQSNTEAFF. In DNA form, the CDR3 reads TGTGCCAGCAGCATGGGACAGTCGAACACTGAAGCTTTCTTT. The variable domain in full, with the rest retrieved from reference TRBV7-8 and TRBJ1-1, is GAGVSQSPRYKVAKRGQDVALRCDPISGHVSLFWYQQALGQGPEFLTYFQNEAQLDKSGLPSDRFFAERPEGSVSTLKIQRTQQEDSAVYLCASSMGQSNTEAFFGQGTRLTVV.

The chain carries TRBV5-4 and TRBJ2-3; 8 bases are a match to TRBD2. CDR3 length: 15 amino acids. V lost 4 bases, J lost 8 bases, and 12 bases stayed unmatched. The germline V gene has CDR1 SGHNT and CDR2 YYREEE (reference sequence). CDR3 DNA: TGTGCCAGCAGCCACGCAGACCGGGGGGGCACTACGCAGTATTTT. Amino acid sequence: CASSHADRGGTTQYF. Based on the CDR3 plus reference TRBV5-4 and TRBJ2-3, the full variable domain is ETGVTQSPTHLIKTRGQQVTLRCSSQSGHNTVSWYQQALGQGPQFIFQYYREEENGRGNFPPRFSGLQFPNYSSELNVNALELDDSALYLCASSHADRGGTTQYFGPGTRLTVL.

This chain links TRBV19 with TRBJ2-3, with D possibly TRBD2 on 5 matching bases. Germline-derived CDR1 and CDR2 are LNHDA and SQIVND (reference sequence). Trimming stripped 4 bases from V and 1 base from J, with 12 bases between. The CDR3 loop spans 15 amino acids. CDR3 nucleotides: TGTGCCAGTAGTAGCCGGAGGCGGCGCACAGATACGCAGTATTTT. Its protein product is CASSSRRRRTDTQYF.

The chain combines TRBV10-1 with TRBJ2-1; 10 bases align to TRBD2. Germline CDR1 is WNHNN and CDR2 is SYGVQD (reference sequence). After removal of 3 bases from V and 0 bases from J, the junction contained 8 bases not matched to a gene. There are 18 residues in the CDR3. The CDR3 sequence is CASSDRASGGPSYNEQFF. CDR3 DNA: TGCGCCAGCAGTGATCGGGCTAGCGGGGGTCCCTCCTACAATGAGCAGTTCTTC.

The chain carries TRBV4-2 and TRBJ2-5; D may be TRBD2 (6 bases). V lost 1 base and J lost 3, with 15 bases in between. CDR3 size: 16 residues. The germline gives CDR1 LGHNA, CDR2 YNFKEQ. The CDR3 region has the DNA TGTGCCAGCAGCCAAGCCCTCGCGGGGCGGGAAGAGACCCAGTACTTC. Translation: CASSQALAGREETQYF.

The chain has TRBV6-1 and TRBJ1-1, with D possibly TRBD1 on 6 matching bases. V was cut by 6 bases and J by 4 bases, with 15 bases left in between. This CDR3 region has 14 residues. Germline V gives CDR1 MNHNS, CDR2 SASEGT. The CDR3 sequence is CASSPGGGGTEAFF. In DNA, the CDR3 is TGTGCCAGCAGCCCGGGGGGCGGGGGCACTGAAGCTTTCTTT.

The count of this clone is one. The V gene is TRBV11-2, the J gene TRBJ2-5; D might be TRBD2 (6 bases). The CDR3 extends over 14 amino acids. Germline V lookup: CDR1 SGHAT, CDR2 FQNNGV. Trimming removed 3 bases at V and 5 bases at J, with 13 bases between. The CDR3 loop reads CASSFLGGIETQYF. Written as DNA, the CDR3 is TGTGCCAGCAGCTTTCTAGGAGGGATTGAGACCCAGTACTTC.

This rearrangement joins TRBV28 to TRBJ1-2; TRBD1 is a possible D gene (5 bases). The V end was cut by 1 base, the J end by 8 bases, with 11 bases between. The CDR3 spans 13 residues. Germline loops: CDR1 MDHEN, CDR2 SYDVKM. CDR3 nucleotides: TGTGCCAGCAGTTTATTAACCTCAGGGGGCTACACCTTC. Protein: CASSLLTSGGYTF.